This T cell receptor (beta chain) emerged from a study of radiotherapy plus CTLA-4 blockade in lung cancer. In the study overall: Objective responses were observed in 18% of patients, and disease control was achieved by approximately 30%.

Overall study results and limits: Following radiotherapy plus ipilimumab, tumor-derived TCR clones expanded in the blood.

As for this clone: Its antigen is not known.

Enrolled patients, whose metastatic non-small-cell lung cancer was chemo-refractory, received focal radiation plus CTLA-4 blockade with ipilimumab. Per germline, CDR1 SGHAT and CDR2 FQNNGV. V shed 5 bases and J 4 bases; nucleotides not matched to a gene: 10. The CDR3 is 16 residues long. Clones were read by immunoSEQ multiplex PCR, and TCRdb kept only the in-frame ones, dropping some. Among tens of thousands of clones listed, 83% were seen once. The chain uses TRBV11-2 and TRBJ2-3; 9 bases match TRBD2. This material consisted of peripheral blood, taken from a patient treated with radiotherapy plus ipilimumab. The sequence was collected from a human donor with non-small cell lung cancer who had stable disease on radiotherapy plus ipilimumab. CDR3 region: CASSPASGGLPDTQYF. The CDR3 DNA sequence: TGTGCCAGCAGCCCCGCCAGCGGGGGGCTCCCAGATACGCAGTATTTT. Variable domain in full (rest from reference TRBV11-2 and TRBJ2-3): EAGVAQSPRYKIIEKRQSVAFWCNPISGHATLYWYQQILGQGPKLLIQFQNNGVVDDSQLPKDRFSAERLKGVDSTLKIQPAKLEDSAVYLCASSPASGGLPDTQYFGPGTRLTVL.